The rows below give T cell receptor beta chains drawn from one sample of a study of T cell changes during pregnancy in multiple sclerosis. Data came from immunoSEQ multiplex PCR; TCRdb stores just in-frame clones and leaves some out. This sample has over 10,000 clones, with 88% found just once. Sequenced here: CD8+ T cells from peripheral blood mononuclear cells, sampled in the second trimester of pregnancy. Receptors originate from a female donor in good health, enrolled as a control in a pregnancy study. Each CDR3 is given with its conserved first and last residue. Fields, in order: V gene, clone size, J gene, D gene, CDR3 DNA, CDR3 protein. The D gene is left open where the match is weak. Not every row has a clone size; where given, it reads once, few, many or a size class.

TRBV7-6	NA	TRBJ2-7	TRBD1	TGTGCCAGCAGCTTAACTACCGGGACAGGGTACTACGAGCAGTACTTC	CASSLTTGTGYYEQYF
TRBV30	NA	TRBJ2-5	NA	TGTGCCTGGAGTGTACTGGGAGTGGGAGAGCAGTACTTC	CAWSVLGVGEQYF
TRBV11-2	NA	TRBJ2-7	TRBD2	TGTGCCAGCAGCCCGGGGGGGGCCGAGCAGTACTTC	CASSPGGAEQYF
TRBV15	once	TRBJ2-5	TRBD2	TGTGCCACCAGCAGAGGGCGGGAGGCGGAGACCCAGTACTTC	CATSRGREAETQYF
TRBV6-5	few	TRBJ1-2	TRBD1	TGTGCCAGCAGTACCCGGACAGGGCGGGTGGATGGCTACACCTTC	CASSTRTGRVDGYTF
TRBV4-1	NA	TRBJ2-7	TRBD1	TGCGCCAGCAGCCAAGAAGACGGGACAGGGAGGGAGCAGTACTTC	CASSQEDGTGREQYF
TRBV21-1	NA	TRBJ1-2	NA	TGTGCCAGCAGCAAAGGGACAGGGCTGAACTATGGCTACACCTTC	CASSKGTGLNYGYTF
TRBV6-1	NA	TRBJ1-5	NA	TGTGCCAGCAGTCCCCAGAATAGCAATCAGCCCCAGCATTTT	CASSPQNSNQPQHF
TRBV6-5	NA	TRBJ1-1	NA	TGTGCCAGCAGATCCCTCACAGGGATCACTGAAGCTTTCTTT	CASRSLTGITEAFF
TRBV25-1	NA	TRBJ2-3	NA	TGTGCCAGCAGTGAATGGGAAAGCTTGCGGGGTACGCAGTATTTT	CASSEWESLRGTQYF
TRBV4-1	NA	TRBJ1-1	TRBD1	TGCGCCAGCAGCCAAGATAGATTACGAAGGGGGCTCCGAGGCACTGAAGCTTTCTTT	CASSQDRLRRGLRGTEAFF
TRBV28	NA	TRBJ2-7	TRBD1	TGTGCCAGCAGTCTGAGACAGGGGTACGAGCAGTACTTC	CASSLRQGYEQYF
TRBV15	NA	TRBJ1-2	NA	TGTGCCACCAGCAGAGGCTATACAGAAACTGGCTACACCTTC	CATSRGYTETGYTF
TRBV7-9	NA	TRBJ2-7	NA	TGTGCCAGCAGCCCGCGACAGGACTCCTACGAGCAGTACTTC	CASSPRQDSYEQYF
TRBV21-1	NA	TRBJ1-2	NA	TGTGCCAGCAGCAAAGCGCTAAGGGGTCGGTCTCCCCGTGGCTACACCTTC	CASSKALRGRSPRGYTF